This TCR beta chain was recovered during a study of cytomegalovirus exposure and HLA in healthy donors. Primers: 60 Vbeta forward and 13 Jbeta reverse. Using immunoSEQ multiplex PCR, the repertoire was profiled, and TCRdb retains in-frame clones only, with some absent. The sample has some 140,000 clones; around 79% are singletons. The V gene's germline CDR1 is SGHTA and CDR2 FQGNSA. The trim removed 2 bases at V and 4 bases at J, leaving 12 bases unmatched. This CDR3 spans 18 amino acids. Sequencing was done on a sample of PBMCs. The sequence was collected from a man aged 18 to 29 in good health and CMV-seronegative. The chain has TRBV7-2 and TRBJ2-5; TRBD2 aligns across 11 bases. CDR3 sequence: CASSLSELAGDSLETQYF. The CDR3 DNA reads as TGTGCCAGCAGCTTATCCGAACTAGCGGGGGATTCTTTAGAGACCCAGTACTTC.